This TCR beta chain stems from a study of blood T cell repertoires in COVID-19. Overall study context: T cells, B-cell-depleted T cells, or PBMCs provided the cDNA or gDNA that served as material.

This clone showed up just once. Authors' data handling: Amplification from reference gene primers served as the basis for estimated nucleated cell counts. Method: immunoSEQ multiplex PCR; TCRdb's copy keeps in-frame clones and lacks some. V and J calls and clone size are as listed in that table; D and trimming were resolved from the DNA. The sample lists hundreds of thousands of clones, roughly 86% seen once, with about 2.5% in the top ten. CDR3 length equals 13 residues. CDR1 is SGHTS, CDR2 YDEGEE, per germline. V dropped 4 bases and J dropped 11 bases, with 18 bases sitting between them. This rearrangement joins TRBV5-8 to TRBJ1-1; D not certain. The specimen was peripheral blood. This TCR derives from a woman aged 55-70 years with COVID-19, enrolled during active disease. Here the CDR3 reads CASSRNVRGRAFF. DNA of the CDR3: TGTGCCAGCAGCCGCAATGTGCGGGGTCGCGCTTTCTTT.